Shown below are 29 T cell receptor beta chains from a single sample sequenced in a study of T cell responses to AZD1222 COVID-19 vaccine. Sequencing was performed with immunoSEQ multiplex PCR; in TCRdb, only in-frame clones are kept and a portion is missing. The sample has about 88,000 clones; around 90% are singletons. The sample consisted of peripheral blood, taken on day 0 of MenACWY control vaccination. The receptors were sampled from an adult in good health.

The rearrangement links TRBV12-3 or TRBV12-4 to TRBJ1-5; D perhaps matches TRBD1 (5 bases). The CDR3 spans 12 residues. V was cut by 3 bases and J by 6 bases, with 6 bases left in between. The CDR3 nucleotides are TGTGCCAGCAGTTTCGGGACTCAGCCCCAGCATTTT. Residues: CASSFGTQPQHF.

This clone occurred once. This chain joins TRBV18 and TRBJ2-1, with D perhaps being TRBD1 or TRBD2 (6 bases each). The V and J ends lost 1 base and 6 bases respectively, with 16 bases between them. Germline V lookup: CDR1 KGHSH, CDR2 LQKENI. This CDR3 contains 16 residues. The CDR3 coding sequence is TGTGCCAGCTCACCACTGGGACTGTGGGGGCCCAATGAGCAGTTCTTC. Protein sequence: CASSPLGLWGPNEQFF. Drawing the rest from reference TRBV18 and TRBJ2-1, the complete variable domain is NAGVMQNPRHLVRRRGQEARLRCSPMKGHSHVYWYRQLPEEGLKFMVYLQKENIIDESGMPKERFSAEFPKEGPSILRIQQVVRGDSAAYFCASSPLGLWGPNEQFFGPGTRLTVL.

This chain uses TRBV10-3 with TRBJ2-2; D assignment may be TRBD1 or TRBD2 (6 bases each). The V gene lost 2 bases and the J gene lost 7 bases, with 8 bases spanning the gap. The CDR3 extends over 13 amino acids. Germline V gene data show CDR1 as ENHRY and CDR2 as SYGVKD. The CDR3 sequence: CAISEGGLGELFF. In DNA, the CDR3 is TGTGCCATCAGTGAGGGGGGGCTCGGGGAGCTGTTTTTT.

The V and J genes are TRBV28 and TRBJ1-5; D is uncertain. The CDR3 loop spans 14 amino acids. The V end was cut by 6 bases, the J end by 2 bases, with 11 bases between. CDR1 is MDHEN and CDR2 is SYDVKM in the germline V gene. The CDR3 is CASSNDGGNQPQHF. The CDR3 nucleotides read TGTGCCAGCAGCAACGATGGAGGCAATCAGCCCCAGCATTTT.

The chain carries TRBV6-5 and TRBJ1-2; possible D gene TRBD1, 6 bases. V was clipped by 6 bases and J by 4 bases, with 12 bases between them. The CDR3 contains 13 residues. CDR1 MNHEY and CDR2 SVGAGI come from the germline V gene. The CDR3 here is CASSQQGSYGYTF. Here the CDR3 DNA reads TGTGCCAGCAGCCAACAGGGAAGCTATGGCTACACCTTC.

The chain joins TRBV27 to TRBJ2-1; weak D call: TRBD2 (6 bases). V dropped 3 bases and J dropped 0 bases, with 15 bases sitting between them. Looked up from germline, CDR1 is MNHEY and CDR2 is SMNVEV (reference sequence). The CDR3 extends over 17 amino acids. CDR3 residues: CASSFLGGGISYNEQFF. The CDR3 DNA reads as TGTGCCAGCAGTTTCTTGGGAGGAGGCATCTCCTACAATGAGCAGTTCTTC.

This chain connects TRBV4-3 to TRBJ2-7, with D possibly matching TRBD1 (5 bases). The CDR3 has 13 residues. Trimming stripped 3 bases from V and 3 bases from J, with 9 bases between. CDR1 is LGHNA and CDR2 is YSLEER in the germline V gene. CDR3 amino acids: CASSQITGYEQYF. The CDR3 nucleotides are TGCGCCAGCAGCCAGATAACAGGCTACGAGCAGTACTTC.

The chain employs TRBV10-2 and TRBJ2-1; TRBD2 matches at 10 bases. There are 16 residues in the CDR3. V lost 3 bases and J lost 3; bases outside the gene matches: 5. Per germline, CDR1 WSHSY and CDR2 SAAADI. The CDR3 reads CASSDSGRAFYNEQFF. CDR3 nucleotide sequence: TGCGCCAGCAGTGACAGCGGGAGGGCCTTCTACAATGAGCAGTTCTTC.

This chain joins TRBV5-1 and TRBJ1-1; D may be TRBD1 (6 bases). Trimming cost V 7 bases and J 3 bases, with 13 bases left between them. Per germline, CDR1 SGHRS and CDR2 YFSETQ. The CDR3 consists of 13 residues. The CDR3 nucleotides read TGCGCCAGCCAACAGGGACCGGACACTGAAGCTTTCTTT. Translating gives CASQQGPDTEAFF.

The chain's CDR3 is CASRFQRRGLDYGYTF. The CDR3 nucleotides read TGTGCAAGTCGCTTTCAGCGGCGAGGACTCGACTATGGCTACACCTTC. The V call is TRBV12-2, the J call TRBJ1-2. TRBV12-2 is termed a pseudogene. The CDR3 is made up of 16 amino acids.

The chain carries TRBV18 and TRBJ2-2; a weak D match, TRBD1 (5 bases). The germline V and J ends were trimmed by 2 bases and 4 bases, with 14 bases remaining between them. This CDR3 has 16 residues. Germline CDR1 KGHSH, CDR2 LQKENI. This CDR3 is CASSPLPGPPTGELFF. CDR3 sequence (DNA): TGTGCCAGCTCACCATTACCAGGGCCCCCCACCGGGGAGCTGTTTTTT.

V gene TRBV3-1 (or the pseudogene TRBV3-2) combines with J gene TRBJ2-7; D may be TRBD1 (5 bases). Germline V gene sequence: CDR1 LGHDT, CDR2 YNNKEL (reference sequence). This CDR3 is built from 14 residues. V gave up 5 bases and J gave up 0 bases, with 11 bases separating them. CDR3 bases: TGTGCCAGCAGCTACCCAGGGTCCTCCTACGAGCAGTACTTC. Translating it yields CASSYPGSSYEQYF.

CDR3 DNA: TGTGCCAGCAGCCGCACTAGCGGTTCCTACAATGAGCAGTTCTTC. It translates to CASSRTSGSYNEQFF. This chain connects TRBV7-2 to TRBJ2-1; 8 bases line up with TRBD2. The CDR3 covers 15 residues. Germline V gives CDR1 SGHTA, CDR2 FQGNSA. V was clipped by 5 bases and J by 1 base; unmatched bases: 4.

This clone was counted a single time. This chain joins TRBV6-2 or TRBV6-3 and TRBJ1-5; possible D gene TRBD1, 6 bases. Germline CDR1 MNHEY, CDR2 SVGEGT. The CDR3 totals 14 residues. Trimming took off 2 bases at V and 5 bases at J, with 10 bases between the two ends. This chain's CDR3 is CASSYGSGDQPQHF. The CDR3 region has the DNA TGTGCCAGCAGTTACGGGTCAGGGGATCAGCCCCAGCATTTT.

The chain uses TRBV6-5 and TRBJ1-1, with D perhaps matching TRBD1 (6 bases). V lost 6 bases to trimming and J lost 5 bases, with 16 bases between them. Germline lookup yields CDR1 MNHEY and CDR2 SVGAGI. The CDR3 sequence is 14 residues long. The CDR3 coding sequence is TGTGCCAGCAGCGTCCGCGGGGGCGTAACTGAAGCTTTCTTT. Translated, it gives CASSVRGGVTEAFF.

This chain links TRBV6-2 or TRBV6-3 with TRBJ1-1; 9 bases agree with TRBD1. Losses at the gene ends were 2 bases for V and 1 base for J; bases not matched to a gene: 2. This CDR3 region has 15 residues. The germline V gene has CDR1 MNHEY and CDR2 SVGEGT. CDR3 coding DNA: TGTGCCAGCAGTTACGGGGGACAGGGGAACACTGAAGCTTTCTTT. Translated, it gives CASSYGGQGNTEAFF.

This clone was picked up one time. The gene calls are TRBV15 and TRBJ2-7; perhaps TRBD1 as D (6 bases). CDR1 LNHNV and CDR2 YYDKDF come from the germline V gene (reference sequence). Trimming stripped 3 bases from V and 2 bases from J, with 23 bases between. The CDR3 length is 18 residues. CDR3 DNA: TGTGCCACCAGCAGCCCCGGGCTATCAGGACAGATAACCTACGAGCAGTACTTC. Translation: CATSSPGLSGQITYEQYF.

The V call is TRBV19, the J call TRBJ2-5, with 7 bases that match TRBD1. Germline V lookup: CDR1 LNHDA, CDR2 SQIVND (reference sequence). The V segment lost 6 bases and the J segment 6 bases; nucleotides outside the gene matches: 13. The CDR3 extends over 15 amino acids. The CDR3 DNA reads TGTGCCAGTAGGGACTCGACAGGGATGGCGCAGACCCAGTACTTC. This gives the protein CASRDSTGMAQTQYF.

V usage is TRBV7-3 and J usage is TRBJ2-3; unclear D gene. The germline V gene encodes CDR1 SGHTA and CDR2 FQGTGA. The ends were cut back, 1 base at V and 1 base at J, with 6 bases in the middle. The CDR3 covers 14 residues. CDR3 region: CASSLSLGTDTQYF. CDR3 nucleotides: TGTGCCAGCAGCTTAAGCTTAGGCACAGATACGCAGTATTTT.

The CDR3 sequence is CASSPGTGAYGYTF. CDR3 sequence (DNA): TGTGCCAGCAGCCCGGGGACAGGGGCTTATGGCTACACCTTC. The chain uses TRBV7-2 and TRBJ1-2, with TRBD1 matching over 10 bases. The length of the CDR3 is 14 residues. J was trimmed by 5 bases and V by 5 bases; bases with no gene match: 5. The germline CDR1 and CDR2 sequences are SGHTA and FQGNSA.

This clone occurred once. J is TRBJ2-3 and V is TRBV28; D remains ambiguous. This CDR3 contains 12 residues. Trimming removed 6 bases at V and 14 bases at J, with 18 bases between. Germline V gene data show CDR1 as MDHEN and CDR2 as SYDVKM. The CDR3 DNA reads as TGTGCCAGCAGCCCGTTGGCACGACCCGCGTATTTT. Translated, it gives CASSPLARPAYF. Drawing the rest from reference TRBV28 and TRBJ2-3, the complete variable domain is DVKVTQSSRYLVKRTGEKVFLECVQDMDHENMFWYRQDPGLGLRLIYFSYDVKMKEKGDIPEGYSVSREKKERFSLILESASTNQTSMYLCASSPLARPAYFGPGTRLTVL.

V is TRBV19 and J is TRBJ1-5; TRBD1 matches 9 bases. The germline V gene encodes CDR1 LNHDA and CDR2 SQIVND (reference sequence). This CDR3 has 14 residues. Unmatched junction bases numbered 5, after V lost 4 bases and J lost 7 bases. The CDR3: CASSTTGGWQPQHF. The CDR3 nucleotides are TGTGCCAGTAGTACCACAGGGGGCTGGCAGCCCCAGCATTTT.

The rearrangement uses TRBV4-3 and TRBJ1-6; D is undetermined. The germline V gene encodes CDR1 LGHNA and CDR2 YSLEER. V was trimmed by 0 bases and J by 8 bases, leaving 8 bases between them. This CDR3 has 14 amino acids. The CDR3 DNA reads TGCGCCAGCAGCCAAGATCCGGGCGATTCACCCCTCCACTTT. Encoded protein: CASSQDPGDSPLHF.

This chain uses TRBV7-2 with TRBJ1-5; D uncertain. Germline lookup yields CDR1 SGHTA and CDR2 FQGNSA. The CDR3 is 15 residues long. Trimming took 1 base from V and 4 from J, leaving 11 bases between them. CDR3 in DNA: TGTGCCAGCAGCTTAGTAGTCAGCTCAAATCAGCCCCAGCATTTT. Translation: CASSLVVSSNQPQHF.

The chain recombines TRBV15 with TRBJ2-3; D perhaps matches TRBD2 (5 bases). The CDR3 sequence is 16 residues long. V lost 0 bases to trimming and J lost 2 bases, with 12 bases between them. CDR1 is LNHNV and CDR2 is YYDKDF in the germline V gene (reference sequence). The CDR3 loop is CATSRDKSGPTDTQYF. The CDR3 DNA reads TGTGCCACCAGCAGAGATAAAAGCGGACCCACAGATACGCAGTATTTT.

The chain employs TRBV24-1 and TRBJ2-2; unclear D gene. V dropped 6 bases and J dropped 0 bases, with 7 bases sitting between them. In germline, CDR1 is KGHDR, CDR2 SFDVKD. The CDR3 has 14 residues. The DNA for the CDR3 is TGTGCCACCAGTCATATCTCGAACACCGGGGAGCTGTTTTTT. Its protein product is CATSHISNTGELFF.

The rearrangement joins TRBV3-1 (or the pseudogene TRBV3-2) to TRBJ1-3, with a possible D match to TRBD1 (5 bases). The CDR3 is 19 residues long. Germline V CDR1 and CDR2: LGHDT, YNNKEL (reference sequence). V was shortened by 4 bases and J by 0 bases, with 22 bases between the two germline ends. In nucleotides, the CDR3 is TGTGCCAGCAGCCCGATCGAGGACAATAACATAAACTCTGGAAACACCATATATTTT. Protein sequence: CASSPIEDNNINSGNTIYF.

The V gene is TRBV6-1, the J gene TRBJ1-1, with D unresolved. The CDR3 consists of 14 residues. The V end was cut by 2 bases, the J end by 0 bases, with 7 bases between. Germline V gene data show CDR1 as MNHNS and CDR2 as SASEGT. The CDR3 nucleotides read TGTGCCAGCAGTGAATGGGCGGTGAACACTGAAGCTTTCTTT. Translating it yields CASSEWAVNTEAFF.

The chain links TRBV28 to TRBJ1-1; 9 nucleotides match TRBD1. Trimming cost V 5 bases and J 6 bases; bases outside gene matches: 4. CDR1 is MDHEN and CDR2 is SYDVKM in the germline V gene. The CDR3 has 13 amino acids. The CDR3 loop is CASSGTGLAEAFF. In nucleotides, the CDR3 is TGTGCCAGCAGTGGGACAGGGTTGGCTGAAGCTTTCTTT.